This T cell receptor beta chain was captured in a study of blood T cells in healthy people across ages. Across the whole study: About one barcoded beta molecule was captured per two T cells (by template switching).

Study conclusions and caveats: There was a strong correlation between TCR beta diversity and naive T cell percentage.

The second PCR ran about 6 to 11 cycles with a sample-barcoded 5' primer and J-beta primers. Each cDNA molecule, via a template-switch adaptor with 12 random nucleotides, was tagged. TCRdb re-called the 5' RACE reads through MiXCR, storing one row per CDR3 protein. The data show approximately 290,000 distinct CDR3 sequences, roughly 26% seen once. As to this clonotype: Its antigen is unidentified.

There are 14 residues in the CDR3. V lost 5 bases, J lost 3 bases, and 11 bases lay in between. The clonotype originates from a woman in her 70s in good health. The chain employs TRBV12-3 or TRBV12-4 and TRBJ2-4, with a weak D call TRBD2 (5 bases). Input material: blood. CDR3 DNA: TGTGCCAGCAGTCCCGGGATTAGCAAAAACATTCAGTACTTC. Amino acids: CASSPGISKNIQYF.